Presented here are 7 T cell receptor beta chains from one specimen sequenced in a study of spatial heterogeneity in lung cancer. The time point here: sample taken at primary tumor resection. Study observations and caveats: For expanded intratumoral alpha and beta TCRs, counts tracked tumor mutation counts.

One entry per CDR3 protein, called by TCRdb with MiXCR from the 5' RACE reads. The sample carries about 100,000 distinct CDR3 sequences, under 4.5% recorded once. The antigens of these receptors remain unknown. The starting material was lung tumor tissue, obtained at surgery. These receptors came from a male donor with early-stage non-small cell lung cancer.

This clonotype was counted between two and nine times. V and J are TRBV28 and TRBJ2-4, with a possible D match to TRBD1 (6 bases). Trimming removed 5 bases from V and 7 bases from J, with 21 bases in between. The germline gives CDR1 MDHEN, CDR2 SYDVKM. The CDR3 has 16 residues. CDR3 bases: TGTGCCAGCAGTCTACTCCCCGGGACAAGAGGGAACATTCAGTACTTC. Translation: CASSLLPGTRGNIQYF.

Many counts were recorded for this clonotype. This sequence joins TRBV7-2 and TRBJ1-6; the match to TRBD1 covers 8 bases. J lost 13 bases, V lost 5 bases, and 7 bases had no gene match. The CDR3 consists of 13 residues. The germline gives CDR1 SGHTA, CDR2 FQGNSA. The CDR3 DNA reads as TGTGCCAGCAGCGGGAGACAGGGGTCGCCCCTCCACTTT. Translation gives CASSGRQGSPLHF. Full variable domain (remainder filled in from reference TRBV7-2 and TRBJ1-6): GAGVSQSPSNKVTEKGKDVELRCDPISGHTALYWYRQSLGQGLEFLIYFQGNSAPDKSGLPSDRFSAERTGGSVSTLTIQRTQQEDSAVYLCASSGRQGSPLHFGNGTRLTVT.

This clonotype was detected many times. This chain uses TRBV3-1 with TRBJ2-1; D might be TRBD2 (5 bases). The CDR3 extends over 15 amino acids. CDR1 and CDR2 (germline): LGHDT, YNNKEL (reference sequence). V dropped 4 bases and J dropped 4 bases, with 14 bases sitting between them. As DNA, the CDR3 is TGTGCCAGCAGCCCCAGTCGGCGGGCGTACAATGAGCAGTTCTTC. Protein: CASSPSRRAYNEQFF.

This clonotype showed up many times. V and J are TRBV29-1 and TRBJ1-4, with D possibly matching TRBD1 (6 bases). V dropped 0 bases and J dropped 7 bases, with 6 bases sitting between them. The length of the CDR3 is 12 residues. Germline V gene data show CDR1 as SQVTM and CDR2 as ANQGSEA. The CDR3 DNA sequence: TGCAGCGTTGAAGAGACAGGTGAAAAACTGTTTTTT. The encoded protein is CSVEETGEKLFF. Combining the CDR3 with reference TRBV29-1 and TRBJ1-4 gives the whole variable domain SAVISQKPSRDICQRGTSLTIQCQVDSQVTMMFWYRQQPGQSLTLIATANQGSEATYESGFVIDKFPISRPNLTFSTLTVSNMSPEDSSIYLCSVEETGEKLFFGSGTQLSVL.

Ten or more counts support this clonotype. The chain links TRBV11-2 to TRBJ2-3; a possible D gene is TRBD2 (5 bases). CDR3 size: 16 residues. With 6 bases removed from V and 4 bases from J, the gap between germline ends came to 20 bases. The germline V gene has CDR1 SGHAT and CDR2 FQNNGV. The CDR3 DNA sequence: TGTGCCAGCAGGCGAGCACGAGCGGAGATGTCAGATACGCAGTATTTT. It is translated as CASRRARAEMSDTQYF.

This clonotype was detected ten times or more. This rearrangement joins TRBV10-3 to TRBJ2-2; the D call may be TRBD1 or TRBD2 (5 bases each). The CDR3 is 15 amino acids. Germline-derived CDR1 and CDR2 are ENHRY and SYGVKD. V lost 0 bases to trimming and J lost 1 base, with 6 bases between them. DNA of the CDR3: TGTGCCATCAGTGAGTCGAGGGGGAACACCGGGGAGCTGTTTTTT. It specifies CAISESRGNTGELFF.

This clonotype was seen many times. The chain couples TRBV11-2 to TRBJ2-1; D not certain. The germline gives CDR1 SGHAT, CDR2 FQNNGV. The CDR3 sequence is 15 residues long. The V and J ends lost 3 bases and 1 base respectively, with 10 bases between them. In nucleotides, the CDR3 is TGTGCCAGCAGCTTGCTTTCCCGGTCCTACAATGAGCAGTTCTTC. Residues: CASSLLSRSYNEQFF.